Below, 20 T cell receptor beta chains from the same sample are listed, as sequenced in a study of blood T cell repertoires in COVID-19. Profiling relied on immunoSEQ multiplex PCR, and the TCRdb table lists in-frame clones only, not all of them. The data hold approximately 100,000 clones, with around 89% observed a single time. The material sequenced was peripheral blood. These TCRs come from a human donor with acute or convalescent COVID-19. The donor label of this sample is uncertain.

The chain is built from TRBV10-3 and TRBJ1-1, with a weak D call TRBD1 (5 bases). Trimming removed 4 bases from V and 6 bases from J, with 12 bases in between. Germline assignment: CDR1 ENHRY and CDR2 SYGVKD. The CDR3 contains 13 residues. In DNA form, the CDR3 reads TGTGCCATCAGTGGCCTCAGGGAAGCTGAAGCTTTCTTT. Translated: CAISGLREAEAFF.

The rearrangement links TRBV7-7 to TRBJ2-2, with 15 bases aligning to TRBD2. CDR1 is SSHAT, CDR2 FNYEAQ, per germline (reference sequence). The CDR3 has 17 amino acids. The V gene end was trimmed by 5 bases and the J gene end by 7 bases; junction bases not matched to a gene: 8. CDR3 loop: CASSPGLAGGPIGELFF. The CDR3, as DNA: TGTGCCAGCAGCCCAGGACTAGCGGGAGGGCCTATCGGGGAGCTGTTTTTT.

The rearrangement joins TRBV4-1 to TRBJ1-1, with D unresolved. The germline V gene has CDR1 MGHRA and CDR2 YSYEKL. The CDR3 runs 16 residues. Trimming shortened V by 0 bases and J by 1 base, and 12 bases separated the two germline ends. CDR3 loop: CASSQDQAISNTEAFF. In DNA form, the CDR3 reads TGCGCCAGCAGCCAAGATCAGGCGATATCGAACACTGAAGCTTTCTTT.

The chain links TRBV9 to TRBJ2-7, with D tentatively TRBD2 (5 bases). The germline gives CDR1 SGDLS, CDR2 YYNGEE. The CDR3 loop spans 15 amino acids. V dropped 1 base and J dropped 4 bases, with 15 bases sitting between them. The DNA of the CDR3 is TGTGCCAGCAGCGTAACCCTCGGGGAAATTTACGAGCAGTACTTC. It encodes CASSVTLGEIYEQYF.

J is TRBJ2-7 and V is TRBV5-5, with 11 bases that match TRBD2. This CDR3 has 15 residues. Germline loops: CDR1 SGHKS, CDR2 YYEKEE (reference sequence). Trimming cost V 3 bases and J 0 bases; bases outside gene matches: 2. The CDR3 DNA reads as TGTGCCAGCAGCTCAACTAGCGGGAGCTCCTACGAGCAGTACTTC. It is translated as CASSSTSGSSYEQYF. The full variable domain, in which reference TRBV5-5 and TRBJ2-7 provide the parts outside the CDR3, is DAGVTQSPTHLIKTRGQQVTLRCSPISGHKSVSWYQQVLGQGPQFIFQYYEKEERGRGNFPDRFSARQFPNYSSELNVNALLLGDSALYLCASSSTSGSSYEQYFGPGTRLTVT.

The chain has TRBV30 and TRBJ1-5; possibly TRBD1 for D (5 bases). The CDR3 loop spans 14 amino acids. Trimming pared 0 bases from V and 7 bases from J, leaving 13 bases between. Germline assignment: CDR1 GTSNPN and CDR2 SVGIG (reference sequence). The CDR3 loop is CAWSVLQVEQPQHF. In DNA form, the CDR3 reads TGTGCCTGGAGTGTACTACAGGTTGAGCAGCCCCAGCATTTT.

This rearrangement joins TRBV3-1 (or the pseudogene TRBV3-2) to TRBJ1-2, with 7 bases fitting TRBD1. CDR3 length: 14 amino acids. With 2 bases clipped from V and 4 bases from J, the junction kept 4 bases outside the gene matches. Germline V gene lookup returns CDR1 LGHDT and CDR2 YNNKEL (reference sequence). The DNA for the CDR3 is TGTGCCAGCAGCCAAAACAGGGGATCCTATGGCTACACCTTC. This gives the protein CASSQNRGSYGYTF.

The gene calls are TRBV28 and TRBJ2-7; D ambiguous. This CDR3 comprises 12 residues. Trimming stripped 4 bases from V and 7 bases from J, with 11 bases between. The germline gives CDR1 MDHEN, CDR2 SYDVKM. The CDR3 DNA reads as TGTGCCAGCAGTTCTTCCTTTAGAGAGCAGTACTTC. Encoded protein: CASSSSFREQYF.

J is TRBJ2-3 and V is TRBV5-1; no reliable D call. Looked up from germline, CDR1 is SGHRS and CDR2 is YFSETQ. The V and J ends lost 4 bases and 5 bases respectively, with 8 bases between them. There are 12 residues in the CDR3. CDR3 coding DNA: TGCGCCAGCAGCGAACTCGGAGATACGCAGTATTTT. This gives the protein CASSELGDTQYF. Combining the CDR3 with reference TRBV5-1 and TRBJ2-3 gives the whole variable domain KAGVTQTPRYLIKTRGQQVTLSCSPISGHRSVSWYQQTPGQGLQFLFEYFSETQRNKGNFPGRFSGRQFSNSRSEMNVSTLELGDSALYLCASSELGDTQYFGPGTRLTVL.

The chain is built from TRBV4-2 and TRBJ2-1; 14 positions agree with TRBD2. Germline loops: CDR1 LGHNA, CDR2 YNFKEQ. This CDR3 contains 19 residues. Trimming removed 4 bases from V and 2 bases from J; junction bases left unmatched: 10. The CDR3 DNA is TGTGCCAGCAGCCTAAGGACTAGCGGGAGGAGCCCGACCTACAATGAGCAGTTCTTC. The encoded protein is CASSLRTSGRSPTYNEQFF.

The genes are TRBV4-2 and TRBJ1-1; weak D call: TRBD1 (5 bases). The length of the CDR3 is 18 residues. Trimming stripped 0 bases from V and 3 bases from J, with 20 bases between. Germline CDR1 and CDR2: LGHNA and YNFKEQ. The CDR3 DNA follows: TGTGCCAGCAGCCAAGACCAACCCCCCCGGGGGATGTACACTGAAGCTTTCTTT. Its translation: CASSQDQPPRGMYTEAFF.

The chain has TRBV27 and TRBJ1-1, with TRBD1 identical over 8 bases. The CDR3 consists of 14 residues. After removal of 6 bases from V and 1 base from J, the junction contained 4 bases not matched to a gene. Germline V gene data show CDR1 as MNHEY and CDR2 as SMNVEV (reference sequence). The CDR3 here is CASRYGQGNTEAFF. CDR3 coding DNA: TGTGCCAGCAGATACGGACAGGGGAACACTGAAGCTTTCTTT.

The gene calls are TRBV4-2 and TRBJ2-3, with no clear D. The germline V gene encodes CDR1 LGHNA and CDR2 YNFKEQ. The CDR3 sequence is 15 residues long. V dropped 0 bases and J dropped 2 bases, with 9 bases sitting between them. CDR3 sequence reads: CASSQDWPDTDTQYF. The CDR3 DNA sequence: TGTGCCAGCAGCCAAGATTGGCCCGACACAGATACGCAGTATTTT.

CDR3 region: CSARWPVGLDTQYF. For the CDR3, the DNA is TGCTCGGCGAGGTGGCCGGTGGGTCTAGATACGCAGTATTTT. The chain uses TRBV29-1 and TRBJ2-3; D not certain. CDR1 SQVTM and CDR2 ANQGSEA come from the germline V gene. CDR3 length: 14 amino acids.

The chain joins TRBV6-5 to TRBJ1-1, with 7 bases fitting TRBD1. Per germline, CDR1 MNHEY and CDR2 SVGAGI. The CDR3 loop spans 15 amino acids. With V trimmed by 6 bases and J by 4 bases, 11 bases remained unmatched. CDR3 sequence: CASSLSTTGTTEAFF. The CDR3 nucleotides read TGTGCCAGCAGCTTATCAACGACAGGGACCACTGAAGCTTTCTTT.

The V gene is TRBV9, the J gene TRBJ1-2; D is possibly TRBD1 (5 bases). CDR1 SGDLS and CDR2 YYNGEE come from the germline V gene. This CDR3 contains 14 residues. With 3 bases removed from V and 2 bases from J, the gap between germline ends came to 11 bases. DNA for the CDR3: TGTGCCAGCAGCGCCGGGACTGTGAACTATGGCTACACCTTC. Its translation: CASSAGTVNYGYTF. The full variable domain, its missing parts supplied by reference TRBV9 and TRBJ1-2, is DSGVTQTPKHLITATGQRVTLRCSPRSGDLSVYWYQQSLDQGLQFLIQYYNGEERAKGNILERFSAQQFPDLHSELNLSSLELGDSALYFCASSAGTVNYGYTFGSGTRLTVV.

J is TRBJ2-3 and V is TRBV7-9, with 10 bases aligning to TRBD2. V shed 5 bases and J 2 bases; nucleotides not matched to a gene: 7. The CDR3 loop spans 16 amino acids. Germline CDR1 reads SEHNR; CDR2 reads FQNEAQ (reference sequence). CDR3: CASSGPAGGDTDTQYF. Here the CDR3 DNA reads TGTGCCAGCAGCGGACCAGCGGGAGGGGACACAGATACGCAGTATTTT.

The chain combines TRBV6-5 with TRBJ2-3, with TRBD2 matching 8 bases. Losses at the gene ends were 7 bases for V and 6 bases for J; bases not matched to a gene: 12. Germline CDR1 and CDR2: MNHEY and SVGAGI. This CDR3 contains 15 residues. The CDR3 region has the DNA TGTGCCAGCACTACGGTGGCGGGGGGCTCGGATACGCAGTATTTT. Protein product: CASTTVAGGSDTQYF.

V is TRBV5-1 and J is TRBJ1-6, with TRBD1 as a possible D gene (5 bases). Trimming removed 3 bases from V and 7 bases from J, with 8 bases in between. The CDR3 length is 13 residues. CDR1 and CDR2 from the germline V gene are SGHRS and YFSETQ. CDR3 coding DNA: TGCGCCAGCAGCTCGACAGCGAATTCACCCCTCCACTTT. It translates to CASSSTANSPLHF. The full variable domain, completed using reference TRBV5-1 and TRBJ1-6, is KAGVTQTPRYLIKTRGQQVTLSCSPISGHRSVSWYQQTPGQGLQFLFEYFSETQRNKGNFPGRFSGRQFSNSRSEMNVSTLELGDSALYLCASSSTANSPLHFGNGTRLTVT.

The V gene is TRBV5-1, the J gene TRBJ1-1; D is perhaps TRBD1 (5 bases). The CDR3 has 15 residues. Germline lookup yields CDR1 SGHRS and CDR2 YFSETQ. With 1 base removed from V and 0 bases from J, the gap between germline ends came to 10 bases. The CDR3 spells CASSLRSGMNTEAFF. CDR3 coding DNA: TGCGCCAGCAGCTTGAGGTCAGGGATGAACACTGAAGCTTTCTTT.